This TCR beta chain was captured in a study of early T cells in non-severe SARS-CoV-2 infection. Study overall: Investigators sequenced bulk RNA drawn from unsorted whole blood, and chains remained unpaired. Study-level findings and limits: Anti-spike CD8 responses were favored in VDJdb matching, and private and CD4 specificities were missed.

As part of library construction, unique molecular identifiers were attached to individual cDNA molecules. Each CDR3 protein is one row after TCRdb ran MiXCR on the 5' RACE reads. Among 95,000 to 150,000 distinct CDR3 sequences listed, 15% were seen once. CDR3 length equals 16 residues. Looked up from germline, CDR1 is SGHTA and CDR2 is FQGNSA. V was clipped by 0 bases and J by 10 bases, with 16 bases between them. A few counts support this clonotype. The antigen remains unidentified. The sequencing input was whole blood. The sequence was obtained from an adult who was a healthcare worker with PCR-confirmed SARS-CoV-2 infection or an uninfected control (not recorded which). The chain has TRBV7-2 and TRBJ1-6; a weak D match, TRBD1 (5 bases). CDR3 residues: CASSLALGGRGSPLHF. CDR3 nucleotide sequence: TGTGCCAGCAGCTTAGCGCTGGGGGGACGGGGGTCACCCCTCCACTTT.